A single sample is the source of the 10 T cell receptor beta chains below, sequenced in a study of blood T cell repertoires in COVID-19. Only in-frame clones appear in the TCRdb table, and some are missing; sequencing was by immunoSEQ multiplex PCR. The sample includes some 290,000 clones, about nine tenths seen only once; the top ten take approximately 10%. Sequences were obtained from peripheral blood. These receptors were collected from a woman aged 30 to 39 with COVID-19, enrolled during active disease.

The chain recombines TRBV10-3 with TRBJ2-2; tentatively, D is TRBD1 (7 bases). The V gene's germline CDR1 is ENHRY and CDR2 SYGVKD. This CDR3 is built from 17 residues. V lost 10 bases, J lost 3 bases, and 24 bases lay in between. Here the CDR3 reads CATSGGFLRSHTGELFF. The CDR3 region has the DNA TGTGCCACTTCAGGGGGGTTCCTGCGATCCCACACCGGGGAGCTGTTTTTT.

The chain has TRBV28 and TRBJ2-7; D possibly corresponds to TRBD2 (6 bases). V was cut by 5 bases and J by 4 bases, with 18 bases left in between. Germline assignment: CDR1 MDHEN and CDR2 SYDVKM. CDR3 length equals 15 residues. The chain's CDR3 is CASSALGKGRYEQYF. The CDR3 region has the DNA TGTGCCAGCAGTGCCTTGGGGAAAGGGAGGTACGAGCAGTACTTC. Full variable domain (remainder filled in from reference TRBV28 and TRBJ2-7): DVKVTQSSRYLVKRTGEKVFLECVQDMDHENMFWYRQDPGLGLRLIYFSYDVKMKEKGDIPEGYSVSREKKERFSLILESASTNQTSMYLCASSALGKGRYEQYFGPGTRLTVT.

V usage is TRBV2 and J usage is TRBJ1-5; 7 nucleotides align to TRBD1. Germline V lookup: CDR1 SNHLY, CDR2 FYNNEI. V was clipped by 4 bases and J by 4 bases; unmatched bases: 7. The CDR3 extends over 15 amino acids. The CDR3 sequence: CASSVGAGGNQPQHF. The CDR3 DNA reads as TGTGCCAGCAGTGTCGGCGCAGGGGGGAATCAGCCCCAGCATTTT.

This sequence joins TRBV6-5 and TRBJ2-1; D may be TRBD2 (6 bases). Trimming pared 6 bases from V and 4 bases from J, leaving 16 bases between. Germline V CDR1 and CDR2: MNHEY, SVGAGI. The CDR3 consists of 15 residues. The chain's CDR3 is CASSPGLDVYNEQFF. In nucleotides, the CDR3 is TGTGCCAGCAGCCCGGGACTCGACGTATACAATGAGCAGTTCTTC.

The rearrangement joins TRBV28 to TRBJ2-5; 7 positions agree with TRBD1. The CDR3 covers 15 residues. Germline CDR1 is MDHEN and CDR2 is SYDVKM. V lost 4 bases, J lost 2 bases, and 7 bases stayed unmatched. CDR3 amino acids: CASSSVTGHQETQYF. The CDR3 nucleotides are TGTGCCAGCAGTTCTGTGACAGGGCATCAAGAGACCCAGTACTTC.

This chain uses TRBV7-9 with TRBJ2-7; 8 bases match TRBD1. The J segment lost 2 bases and the V segment lost 6 bases, leaving 15 bases of the junction unmatched. The V gene's germline CDR1 is SEHNR and CDR2 FQNEAQ (reference sequence). CDR3 length equals 17 residues. The CDR3 protein is CASSFPTGTGATYEQYF. The CDR3 DNA sequence: TGTGCCAGCAGTTTTCCTACCGGGACAGGAGCTACCTACGAGCAGTACTTC.

This clone was counted a few times. J is TRBJ2-7 and V is TRBV24-1; tentative D call: TRBD2 (6 bases). In germline, CDR1 is KGHDR, CDR2 SFDVKD. The CDR3 totals 13 residues. With 1 base removed from V and 6 bases from J, the gap between germline ends came to 9 bases. Written as DNA, the CDR3 is TGTGCCACCAGTGATTTCGGCGGGGTCGAGCAGTACTTC. It codes for CATSDFGGVEQYF.

The chain combines TRBV9 with TRBJ1-6; D not resolved. Germline V lookup: CDR1 SGDLS, CDR2 YYNGEE. V was clipped by 3 bases and J by 7 bases, with 8 bases between them. This CDR3 region has 13 residues. CDR3 sequence reads: CASSERLNSPLHF. The CDR3 bases are TGTGCCAGCAGCGAGAGACTGAATTCACCCCTCCACTTT. Full variable domain (outside the CDR3, taken from reference TRBV9 and TRBJ1-6): DSGVTQTPKHLITATGQRVTLRCSPRSGDLSVYWYQQSLDQGLQFLIQYYNGEERAKGNILERFSAQQFPDLHSELNLSSLELGDSALYFCASSERLNSPLHFGNGTRLTVT.

This clone appeared a few times. The V gene is TRBV4-2, the J gene TRBJ2-1; 10 nucleotides match TRBD2. The CDR3 consists of 16 residues. Trimming cost V 3 bases and J 2 bases; bases outside gene matches: 4. Germline lookup yields CDR1 LGHNA and CDR2 YNFKEQ. CDR3 bases: TGTGCCAGCAGCCACGGACTAGCGGAGGCCTACAATGAGCAGTTCTTC. It yields the protein CASSHGLAEAYNEQFF.

The rearrangement joins TRBV19 to TRBJ2-2; 9 nucleotides line up with TRBD2. CDR3 length equals 14 residues. CDR1 LNHDA and CDR2 SQIVND come from the germline V gene (reference sequence). Germline trimming cut 9 bases from V and 6 bases from J; bases unmatched to any gene: 8. CDR3 loop: CASLAGSSSGELFF. For the CDR3, the DNA is TGTGCCAGCCTAGCGGGATCAAGCTCCGGGGAGCTGTTTTTT. The full variable domain, completed using reference TRBV19 and TRBJ2-2, is DGGITQSPKYLFRKEGQNVTLSCEQNLNHDAMYWYRQDPGQGLRLIYYSQIVNDFQKGDIAEGYSVSREKKESFPLTVTSAQKNPTAFYLCASLAGSSSGELFFGEGSRLTVL.